These T cell receptor beta chains were read from a single sample in a study of T cell clonotyping in hematopoietic cell transplantation. Repertoires were generated with immunoSEQ multiplex PCR, while TCRdb's copy carries only in-frame clones and drops some. The repertoire includes about 3,100 clones, approximately 57% of them detected once, and 22% sits in the top ten. The source material was peripheral blood mononuclear cells, sampled 30 days after allogeneic stem cell transplant. These receptor sequences come from a female patient in her 30s who had an allogeneic stem cell transplant, so T cells may come from the graft donor. Some clones in this sample may be carry-over from other donors' samples. The CDR3 runs from the conserved cysteine through the conserved F or W.

j_gene	v_gene	CDR3aa
TRBJ2-4	TRBV11-3	CASSLPELAKNIQYF
TRBJ2-7	TRBV7-9	CASSPTPDRGSSYEQYF
TRBJ2-7	TRBV10-1	CASSDTGTGAPYEQYF
TRBJ2-7	TRBV12-5	CASGPGGSLAYEQYF
TRBJ2-1	TRBV7-2	CASSTSSYNEQFF
TRBJ2-1	TRBV4-2	CASSLNSNEQFF
TRBJ2-3	TRBV30	CAWSVPGGAGTDTQYF
TRBJ2-5	TRBV12-2	CASRSSPGAQLRETQYF
TRBJ2-1	TRBV7-9	CASSSTLASYNEQFF
TRBJ2-1	TRBV27	CASSPHRGLDNEQFF
TRBJ2-6	TRBV11-3	CASSNYDDRQSRANVLTF
TRBJ2-1	TRBV7-9	CASSGSGQTYNEQFF
TRBJ1-2	TRBV29-1	CSVEEPNYGYTF
TRBJ1-3	TRBV5-4	CARCGGRDRAGNTIYF
TRBJ1-1	TRBV19	CASTLHGGGNTEAFF
TRBJ1-2	TRBV27	CASSPLGTGDYGYTF
TRBJ1-2	TRBV19	CASSISVYGYTF
TRBJ1-2	TRBV23-1	CASSRKGRREGYGYTF
TRBJ2-5	TRBV25-1	CASSEEETQYF
TRBJ2-7	TRBV5-1	CASSYFIGQGATNYEQYF
TRBJ1-2	TRBV19	CASSHGQGDYGYTF
TRBJ2-7	TRBV6-6	CASRPWGRSSYEQYF
TRBJ2-7	TRBV7-6	CASSLARADEQYF
TRBJ2-7	TRBV7-9	CASSLNVGQGGEGEQYF
TRBJ2-1	TRBV2	CASSVAGGPGGEQFF
TRBJ2-7	TRBV6-6	CASSPESRVPYYEQYF
TRBJ1-1	TRBV19	CASEPGTLNTEAFF
TRBJ2-7	TRBV9	CASSVVGGSYEQYF